These 31 T cell receptor beta chains were all obtained from the same sample, sequenced in a study of T cells after yellow fever vaccination. TCRdb used MiXCR to reprocess the 5' RACE reads, holding one entry per CDR3 protein. The table records roughly 1,300 distinct CDR3 sequences, around 61% of them present only once. Sequenced here: PBMCs, either bulk or a sorted T-cell subset (CD4+, CD8+, memory, or dextramer-sorted; not recorded which), sampled on the day of the yellow fever booster vaccination. The receptors stem from a man aged 18 to 30 who received the YFV17D yellow fever vaccine.

The gene calls are TRBV5-1 and TRBJ2-7, with D perhaps matching TRBD1 or TRBD2 (5 bases each). Between the trimmed V and J ends, which lost 4 bases and 2 bases, there was a span of 19 bases. Germline loops: CDR1 SGHRS, CDR2 YFSETQ. The CDR3 loop spans 16 amino acids. The DNA of the CDR3 is TGCGCCAGCAGCCTCCCCGGGACCGGAACGACCTACGAGCAGTACTTC. Its translation is CASSLPGTGTTYEQYF.

The V and J genes are TRBV4-2 and TRBJ2-1, with 9 bases lining up with TRBD2. After removal of 0 bases from V and 3 bases from J, the junction contained 3 bases not matched to a gene. There are 16 residues in the CDR3. Germline assignment: CDR1 LGHNA and CDR2 YNFKEQ. The CDR3 region has the DNA TGTGCCAGCAGCCAAGAACCAGCGGGGGGCTACAATGAGCAGTTCTTC. Amino acid sequence: CASSQEPAGGYNEQFF.

The chain combines TRBV5-1 with TRBJ1-1; D remains ambiguous. The CDR3 extends over 13 amino acids. V lost 0 bases, J lost 1 base, and 4 bases lay in between. From germline, CDR1 is SGHRS and CDR2 YFSETQ. This CDR3 reads CASSLDPNTEAFF. The CDR3 nucleotides read TGCGCCAGCAGCTTGGACCCGAACACTGAAGCTTTCTTT.

By its share, this clonotype is medium-sized (0.01 to 0.1%). The rearrangement joins TRBV7-3 to TRBJ2-3; D is perhaps TRBD1 (6 bases). CDR1 and CDR2 from the germline V gene are SGHTA and FQGTGA. This CDR3 has 16 residues. Trimming took 2 bases from V and 2 from J, leaving 14 bases between them. The CDR3 DNA reads as TGTGCCAGCAGCTTATTTGGGGGCGGCTACACAGATACGCAGTATTTT. Translated, it gives CASSLFGGGYTDTQYF.

The rearrangement links TRBV20-1 to TRBJ2-1; TRBD2 might be the D (6 bases). There are 15 residues in the CDR3. CDR1 and CDR2 (germline): DFQATT, SNEGSKA (reference sequence). V gave up 6 bases and J gave up 1 base, with 16 bases separating them. In DNA form, the CDR3 reads TGCAGTGCCGTGAACGTCGGGAGTTCCTACAATGAGCAGTTCTTC. This gives the protein CSAVNVGSSYNEQFF.

In this sample, this clonotype is medium-sized. This chain joins TRBV27 and TRBJ1-4; D gene ambiguous. The CDR3 is 17 amino acids. Germline V CDR1 and CDR2: MNHEY, SMNVEV (reference sequence). Trimming took 5 bases from V and 3 from J, leaving 19 bases between them. The CDR3 region is CASSSLPSGLANEKLFF. DNA of the CDR3: TGTGCCAGCAGTAGCCTCCCAAGTGGGCTTGCTAATGAAAAACTGTTTTTT.

This clonotype appeared once. The chain has TRBV29-1 and TRBJ2-1; D gene ambiguous. Trimming cost V 7 bases and J 8 bases, with 12 bases left between them. This CDR3 contains 11 residues. Per germline, CDR1 SQVTM and CDR2 ANQGSEA. The CDR3, as DNA: TGCAGCGCTGACACCTCTCATGAGCAGTTCTTC. Amino acids: CSADTSHEQFF.

This clonotype is judged medium-sized. The chain is built from TRBV28 and TRBJ2-5; TRBD2 matches at 7 bases. CDR1 and CDR2 (germline): MDHEN, SYDVKM. The ends lost 6 bases at V and 4 bases at J; junction bases unmatched: 11. This CDR3 spans 15 amino acids. The CDR3 region is CASRGDYLVRETQYF. CDR3 sequence (DNA): TGTGCCAGCAGGGGGGACTACCTGGTACGAGAGACCCAGTACTTC.

The CDR3 nucleotides are TGCAGTGCTAGGGTGCGGGGAGCCGGGGAGCTGTTTTTT. It codes for CSARVRGAGELFF. The chain has TRBV20-1 and TRBJ2-2; the D gene is possibly TRBD2 (6 bases). V lost 3 bases and J lost 6, with 11 bases in between. The germline V gene has CDR1 DFQATT and CDR2 SNEGSKA (reference sequence). The CDR3 consists of 13 residues.

V gene TRBV5-4 combines with J gene TRBJ2-7; D is uncertain. The germline V and J ends were trimmed by 1 base and 7 bases, with 6 bases remaining between them. The CDR3 runs 11 residues. Germline V CDR1 and CDR2: SGHNT, YYREEE (reference sequence). In nucleotides, the CDR3 is TGTGCCAGCAGCTTGCGAGGAGAGCAGTACTTC. The encoded protein is CASSLRGEQYF.

This clonotype is termed medium-sized. The chain employs TRBV19 and TRBJ2-1; the D is unclear. V dropped 1 base and J dropped 8 bases, with 15 bases sitting between them. Germline-derived CDR1 and CDR2 are LNHDA and SQIVND (reference sequence). The length of the CDR3 is 15 residues. The CDR3 region has the DNA TGTGCCAGTAGTATAGCCCATATCACCGCCCATGAGCAGTTCTTC. This translates into CASSIAHITAHEQFF.

The chain links TRBV9 to TRBJ2-1; 8 positions agree with TRBD2. Per germline, CDR1 SGDLS and CDR2 YYNGEE. The CDR3 extends over 15 amino acids. The trim removed 6 bases at V and 6 bases at J, leaving 11 bases unmatched. This chain's CDR3 is CASTLGGDLTNEQFF. CDR3 bases: TGTGCCAGCACCCTCGGGGGGGACTTAACCAATGAGCAGTTCTTC. The entire variable domain, with the rest obtained from reference TRBV9 and TRBJ2-1, is as follows: DSGVTQTPKHLITATGQRVTLRCSPRSGDLSVYWYQQSLDQGLQFLIQYYNGEERAKGNILERFSAQQFPDLHSELNLSSLELGDSALYFCASTLGGDLTNEQFFGPGTRLTVL.

This chain links TRBV7-9 with TRBJ2-2, with D tentatively TRBD2 (7 bases). CDR1 is SEHNR, CDR2 FQNEAQ, per germline (reference sequence). Trimming took 5 bases from V and 6 from J, leaving 25 bases between them. The CDR3 is 18 residues long. CDR3 amino acids: CASSGTTGRATTSGELFF. The CDR3 bases are TGTGCCAGCAGCGGTACCACAGGGAGGGCCACCACCTCCGGGGAGCTGTTTTTT.

This clonotype is medium-sized (0.01 to 0.1%). This chain uses TRBV5-4 with TRBJ2-7; 7 bases align to TRBD2. Germline values: CDR1 SGHNT, CDR2 YYREEE (reference sequence). J gave up 5 bases and V 0 bases, and 2 bases lay outside the gene matches. CDR3 length: 13 amino acids. The chain's CDR3 is CASSLGGGDEQYF. As DNA, the CDR3 is TGTGCCAGCAGCTTGGGGGGAGGGGACGAGCAGTACTTC. Combining the CDR3 with reference TRBV5-4 and TRBJ2-7 gives the whole variable domain ETGVTQSPTHLIKTRGQQVTLRCSSQSGHNTVSWYQQALGQGPQFIFQYYREEENGRGNFPPRFSGLQFPNYSSELNVNALELDDSALYLCASSLGGGDEQYFGPGTRLTVT.

CDR3 amino acids: CASRLVGYNEQFF. Here the CDR3 DNA reads TGCGCCAGCCGGCTCGTGGGATACAATGAGCAGTTCTTC. The J gene is TRBJ2-1, the V gene TRBV5-1; D uncertain. The CDR3 has 13 amino acids. The V gene's germline CDR1 is SGHRS and CDR2 YFSETQ. Trimming shortened V by 7 bases and J by 4 bases, and 12 bases separated the two germline ends.

The genes are TRBV5-1 and TRBJ2-5; D is undetermined. This CDR3 contains 12 residues. Trimming removed 0 bases from V and 5 bases from J, with 5 bases in between. The germline CDR1 and CDR2 sequences are SGHRS and YFSETQ. Here the CDR3 reads CASSLDGETQYF. The CDR3 nucleotides read TGCGCCAGCAGCTTGGACGGGGAGACCCAGTACTTC.

The chain carries TRBV6-5 and TRBJ2-4; D is perhaps TRBD2 (6 bases). This CDR3 spans 14 amino acids. V gave up 8 bases and J gave up 5 bases, with 16 bases separating them. CDR1 and CDR2 from the germline V gene are MNHEY and SVGAGI. Written as DNA, the CDR3 is TGTGCCAGCGCCCCGGGGTCTAGCGAAAACATTCAGTACTTC. Amino acids: CASAPGSSENIQYF.

V is TRBV6-5 and J is TRBJ1-2; D gene unclear. Trimming took off 9 bases at V and 7 bases at J, with 18 bases between the two ends. This CDR3 region has 13 residues. Germline V gene lookup returns CDR1 MNHEY and CDR2 SVGAGI. The CDR3 DNA reads TGTGCCAGGCCCAATCCGGGGTCCGCTGGCTACACCTTC. Its translation: CARPNPGSAGYTF.

This sequence joins TRBV10-3 and TRBJ2-7; no clear D. In germline, CDR1 is ENHRY, CDR2 SYGVKD. Trimming left V 1 base short and J 4 bases short, with 5 bases between. The CDR3 is 12 residues long. The CDR3 here is CAISEFGYEQYV. The CDR3 DNA reads TGTGCCATCAGTGAGTTTGGGTACGAGCAGTACGTC.

By sample fraction, this clonotype is medium-sized. The chain recombines TRBV5-5 with TRBJ1-2, with D unresolved. V was shortened by 3 bases and J by 1 base, with 7 bases between the two germline ends. This CDR3 is built from 13 residues. The V gene's germline CDR1 is SGHKS and CDR2 YYEKEE (reference sequence). The CDR3 coding sequence is TGTGCCAGCAGCTCCCAGCTTAACTATGGCTACACCTTC. Translated, it gives CASSSQLNYGYTF.

In this sample, this clonotype is large. The chain employs TRBV7-9 and TRBJ2-2; the match to TRBD1 covers 7 bases. Germline loops: CDR1 SEHNR, CDR2 FQNEAQ (reference sequence). This CDR3 has 15 residues. J was trimmed by 4 bases and V by 5 bases; bases with no gene match: 7. The CDR3 nucleotides read TGTGCCAGCAGCATCCCGGGACAGCCCACCGGGGAGCTGTTTTTT. The encoded protein is CASSIPGQPTGELFF.

The CDR3: CASGGRSVAGAGGQFF. The DNA of the CDR3 is TGTGCCAGCGGGGGGAGGTCGGTAGCGGGAGCGGGAGGGCAGTTCTTC. This sequence joins TRBV12-3 or TRBV12-4 and TRBJ2-1, with 9 bases matching TRBD2. The V and J ends lost 8 bases and 12 bases, in that order; junction bases with no gene match: 20. This CDR3 is built from 16 residues.

By proportion, this clonotype is large. The gene calls are TRBV9 and TRBJ2-3; a weak D match, TRBD2 (6 bases). Germline V CDR1 and CDR2: SGDLS, YYNGEE. V was trimmed by 3 bases and J by 1 base, leaving 15 bases between them. The CDR3 contains 16 residues. CDR3 nucleotide sequence: TGTGCCAGCAGCGCCTCCCGACTAGACGGCACAGATACGCAGTATTTT. This codes for CASSASRLDGTDTQYF.

The chain recombines TRBV6-1 with TRBJ2-3, with TRBD1 matching 9 bases. From germline, CDR1 is MNHNS and CDR2 SASEGT. Trimming cost V 4 bases and J 1 base; bases outside gene matches: 0. The CDR3 is made up of 14 amino acids. The CDR3, as DNA: TGTGCCAGCAGTGGGACAGGGGGCACAGATACGCAGTATTTT. It yields the protein CASSGTGGTDTQYF.

This chain joins TRBV20-1 and TRBJ1-2; unclear D gene. CDR1 is DFQATT, CDR2 SNEGSKA, per germline (reference sequence). CDR3 size: 15 residues. The V gene lost 0 bases and the J gene lost 4 bases, with 15 bases spanning the gap. The CDR3 DNA follows: TGCAGTGCTAGAGATCTGAGCCGCGGGCCCTATGGCTACACCTTC. This codes for CSARDLSRGPYGYTF.

In its sample, this clonotype was seen once. The chain uses TRBV4-1 and TRBJ1-2; D gene unclear. The germline gives CDR1 MGHRA, CDR2 YSYEKL. V was clipped by 1 base and J by 3 bases, with 9 bases between them. The CDR3 consists of 14 residues. The CDR3 is CASSQVGRDYGYTF. The CDR3 nucleotides are TGCGCCAGCAGCCAAGTGGGGAGGGACTATGGCTACACCTTC.

By frequency in the sample, this clonotype is hyperexpanded (1% or more). The chain carries TRBV5-6 and TRBJ2-1; D tentatively fits TRBD1 or TRBD2 (5 bases each). There are 14 residues in the CDR3. Germline loops: CDR1 SGHDT, CDR2 YYEEEE. V was trimmed by 4 bases and J by 5 bases, leaving 13 bases between them. The CDR3 sequence is CASSPEGRHNEQFF. Here the CDR3 DNA reads TGTGCCAGCAGCCCCGAGGGACGGCACAATGAGCAGTTCTTC.

This chain joins TRBV3-1 and TRBJ2-5, with D possibly TRBD2 on 6 matching bases. This CDR3 spans 14 amino acids. Germline V gene sequence: CDR1 LGHDT, CDR2 YNNKEL (reference sequence). Trimming cost V 4 bases and J 2 bases, with 11 bases left between them. CDR3 in amino acids: CASSPLADQETQYF. Written as DNA, the CDR3 is TGTGCCAGCAGCCCCTTAGCGGATCAAGAGACCCAGTACTTC.

This chain uses TRBV7-9 with TRBJ1-2; 11 nucleotides match TRBD1. Losses at the gene ends were 5 bases for V and 6 bases for J; bases not matched to a gene: 5. The CDR3 is 14 amino acids. Looked up from germline, CDR1 is SEHNR and CDR2 is FQNEAQ (reference sequence). The CDR3 sequence: CASSDGQGADGYTF. The CDR3 region has the DNA TGTGCCAGCAGCGACGGACAGGGGGCTGATGGCTACACCTTC.

This clonotype is medium-sized in the sample. This chain uses TRBV12-3 or TRBV12-4 with TRBJ1-1; D possibly corresponds to TRBD1 (6 bases). CDR3 length: 15 residues. Trimming shortened V by 6 bases and J by 5 bases, and 19 bases separated the two germline ends. Here the CDR3 reads CASSPGQGSGTEAFF. CDR3 coding DNA: TGTGCCAGCAGCCCCGGCCAGGGGTCTGGGACTGAAGCTTTCTTT.

The J gene is TRBJ1-1, the V gene TRBV2, with TRBD1 as a possible D gene (5 bases). The CDR3 covers 15 residues. Trimming took 6 bases from V and 3 from J, leaving 17 bases between them. Germline V gene data show CDR1 as SNHLY and CDR2 as FYNNEI. DNA of the CDR3: TGTGCCAGCAGAGACCCAGGGTCGATCGACACTGAAGCTTTCTTT. It encodes CASRDPGSIDTEAFF.